The rows below give T cell receptor beta chains drawn from one sample of a study of shared clonotypes between healthy human individuals. The data were produced by immunoSEQ multiplex PCR, yet TCRdb's version contains in-frame clones alone and is incomplete. The table includes fewer than 3 million clones, about 90% detected once. Sequenced: naive CD4+ T cells from PBMCs. The receptors stem from a man between 18 and 35 years old in good health. Some clones in this sample may be carry-over from other donors' samples. The CDR3 runs from the conserved cysteine through the conserved F or W. The D gene is left open where the match is weak. Rows give clone size only sometimes, using once, few, many, or a class for an expanded clone.

CDR3 DNA: TGTGCCAGCAAGGGTGGGGCGACTAGCGTACAAGAGACCCAGTACTTC; CDR3 protein: CASKGGATSVQETQYF; J gene: TRBJ2-5; clone size: .; CDR3 length: 16; V gene: TRBV2; D gene: TRBD2
CDR3 DNA: TGCGCCAGCAGTGAGTCGAGGGGGCGTCAGCCCCAGCATTTT; CDR3 protein: CASSESRGRQPQHF; J gene: TRBJ1-5; clone size: once; CDR3 length: 14; V gene: TRBV10-1; D gene: TRBD1
CDR3 DNA: TGCGCCAGCAGCTCTGAAGCGGGAGGATACAATGAGCAGTTCTTC; CDR3 protein: CASSSEAGGYNEQFF; J gene: TRBJ2-1; clone size: .; CDR3 length: 15; V gene: TRBV5-1; D gene: TRBD2
CDR3 DNA: TGTGCCAGCAGCCAGATTGGGCAGGGGCTGGATCAGCCCCAGCATTTT; CDR3 protein: CASSQIGQGLDQPQHF; J gene: TRBJ1-5; clone size: .; CDR3 length: 16; V gene: TRBV4-2; D gene: .
CDR3 DNA: TGTGCCAGACGACAGATTGCGCGAGACGAGCAGTACTTC; CDR3 protein: CARRQIARDEQYF; J gene: TRBJ2-7; clone size: .; CDR3 length: 13; V gene: TRBV2; D gene: .
CDR3 DNA: TGTGCCAGCAGCGTAGGTCTAGCGGGGACGAGCTCCTACAATGAGCAGTTCTTC; CDR3 protein: CASSVGLAGTSSYNEQFF; J gene: TRBJ2-1; clone size: .; CDR3 length: 18; V gene: TRBV9; D gene: TRBD2
CDR3 DNA: TGCGCCAGCAGCCAATCCTATGACAGAAGGGCGGGTTACAATGAGCAGTTCTTC; CDR3 protein: CASSQSYDRRAGYNEQFF; J gene: TRBJ2-1; clone size: once; CDR3 length: 18; V gene: TRBV4-1; D gene: .
CDR3 DNA: TGTGCCAGCAGACTTGAGAGGGCGGGTTCCTACAATGAGCAGTTCTTC; CDR3 protein: CASRLERAGSYNEQFF; J gene: TRBJ2-1; clone size: .; CDR3 length: 16; V gene: TRBV7-9; D gene: .
CDR3 DNA: TGTGCCAGCAGCCACAGACAGGGTTTGGGAGAGACCCAGTACTTC; CDR3 protein: CASSHRQGLGETQYF; J gene: TRBJ2-5; clone size: .; CDR3 length: 15; V gene: TRBV14; D gene: TRBD1
CDR3 DNA: TGTGCCAGTAGTATCAGGCCGACTAATGAAAAACTGTTTTTT; CDR3 protein: CASSIRPTNEKLFF; J gene: TRBJ1-4; clone size: .; CDR3 length: 14; V gene: TRBV19; D gene: .
CDR3 DNA: TGTGCCAGCAGCGTATCGACAGGGGCGGTAGGCTACACCTTC; CDR3 protein: CASSVSTGAVGYTF; J gene: TRBJ1-2; clone size: .; CDR3 length: 14; V gene: TRBV9; D gene: TRBD1
CDR3 DNA: TGTGCCAGCAGACCGGGACAGGGGACGTCCTACGAGCAGTACTTC; CDR3 protein: CASRPGQGTSYEQYF; J gene: TRBJ2-7; clone size: .; CDR3 length: 15; V gene: TRBV11-1; D gene: TRBD1
CDR3 DNA: TGTGCCAGCAGTTTCTTCACGAAAGGGGGTTCTGGGGCCAACGTCCTGACTTTC; CDR3 protein: CASSFFTKGGSGANVLTF; J gene: TRBJ2-6; clone size: .; CDR3 length: 18; V gene: TRBV28; D gene: .
CDR3 DNA: TGTGCCAGCAGCGCCAGACTAGCGGAGGGTCGGGAGACCCAGTACTTC; CDR3 protein: CASSARLAEGRETQYF; J gene: TRBJ2-5; clone size: .; CDR3 length: 16; V gene: TRBV11-2; D gene: TRBD2
CDR3 DNA: TGTGCCAGCAGCTTGGTTACAACCTCTGGGGCCAACGTCCTGACTTTC; CDR3 protein: CASSLVTTSGANVLTF; J gene: TRBJ2-6; clone size: .; CDR3 length: 16; V gene: TRBV27; D gene: .
CDR3 DNA: TGTGCCAGCAGCTTGGGTATCGTGGGACAGAGCAATCAGCCCCAGCATTTT; CDR3 protein: CASSLGIVGQSNQPQHF; J gene: TRBJ1-5; clone size: .; CDR3 length: 17; V gene: TRBV5-5; D gene: TRBD1
CDR3 DNA: TGTGCCAGCATTAAGGGGGTACAGCCCCAGCATTTT; CDR3 protein: CASIKGVQPQHF; J gene: TRBJ1-5; clone size: few; CDR3 length: 12; V gene: TRBV21-1; D gene: .
CDR3 DNA: TGTGCCAGCAGTACCCGGGACAGGGGCTCCGAGCAGTACTTC; CDR3 protein: CASSTRDRGSEQYF; J gene: TRBJ2-7; clone size: .; CDR3 length: 14; V gene: TRBV6-5; D gene: TRBD1
CDR3 DNA: TGTGCCAGCAGCGTTATGGGCGGAGGGACCCAAGAGACCCAGTACTTC; CDR3 protein: CASSVMGGGTQETQYF; J gene: TRBJ2-5; clone size: .; CDR3 length: 16; V gene: TRBV9; D gene: .
CDR3 DNA: TGTGCCAGCAGCGTAGGGCAAGGGTCCAACTATGGCTACACCTTC; CDR3 protein: CASSVGQGSNYGYTF; J gene: TRBJ1-2; clone size: .; CDR3 length: 15; V gene: TRBV9; D gene: .